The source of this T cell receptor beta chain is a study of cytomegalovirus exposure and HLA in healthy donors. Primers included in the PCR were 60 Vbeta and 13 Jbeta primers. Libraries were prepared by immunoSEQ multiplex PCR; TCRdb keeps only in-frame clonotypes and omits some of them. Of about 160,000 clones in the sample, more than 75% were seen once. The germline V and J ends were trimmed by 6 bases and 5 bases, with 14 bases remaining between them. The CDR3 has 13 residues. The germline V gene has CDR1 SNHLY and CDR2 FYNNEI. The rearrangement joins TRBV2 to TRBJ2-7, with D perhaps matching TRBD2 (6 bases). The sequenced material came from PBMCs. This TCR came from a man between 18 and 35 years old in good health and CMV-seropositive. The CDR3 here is CASSRESVHEQYF. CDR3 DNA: TGTGCCAGCAGCCGGGAGAGCGTCCACGAGCAGTACTTC. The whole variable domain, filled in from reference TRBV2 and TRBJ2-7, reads EPEVTQTPSHQVTQMGQEVILRCVPISNHLYFYWYRQILGQKVEFLVSFYNNEISEKSEIFDDQFSVERPDGSNFTLKIRSTKLEDSAMYFCASSRESVHEQYFGPGTRLTVT.